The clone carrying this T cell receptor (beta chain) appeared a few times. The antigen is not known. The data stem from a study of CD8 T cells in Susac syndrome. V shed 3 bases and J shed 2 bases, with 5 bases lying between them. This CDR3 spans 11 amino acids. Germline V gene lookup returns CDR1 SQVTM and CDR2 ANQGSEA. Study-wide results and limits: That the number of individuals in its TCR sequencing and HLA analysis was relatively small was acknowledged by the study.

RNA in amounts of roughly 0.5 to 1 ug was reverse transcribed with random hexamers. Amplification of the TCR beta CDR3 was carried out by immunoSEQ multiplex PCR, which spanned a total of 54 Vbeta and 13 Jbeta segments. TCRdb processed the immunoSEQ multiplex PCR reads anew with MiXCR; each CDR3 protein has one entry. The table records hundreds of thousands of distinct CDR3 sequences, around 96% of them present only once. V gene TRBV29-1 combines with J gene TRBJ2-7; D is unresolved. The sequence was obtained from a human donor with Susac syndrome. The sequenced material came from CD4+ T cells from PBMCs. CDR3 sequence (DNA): TGCAGCGTTGAGGTCGCCTACGAGCAGTACTTC. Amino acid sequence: CSVEVAYEQYF.